This T cell receptor (beta chain) is from a study of OX40 agonist ivuxolimab in advanced cancers. Autoimmune disease history or systemic immunosuppression barred patients. Clones were sequenced by immunoSEQ multiplex PCR, and TCRdb holds only the in-frame ones, with some missing. The sample carries about 41,000 clones, around nine tenths recorded once. The CDR3 length is 13 residues. V was cut by 9 bases and J by 6 bases, with 15 bases left in between. The chain uses TRBV6-7 and TRBJ2-4; D might be TRBD1 or TRBD2, each matching 5 bases. TRBV6-7 is filed as an ORF, its function uncertain. The receptor's source is an adult with an advanced solid tumor such as melanoma, head and neck, liver or kidney cancer. Sequenced material: CD4+ or CD8+ T cells sorted from blood, taken in a trial of the OX40 agonist ivuxolimab. The CDR3 DNA reads TGTGCCAGATACCCCGGGACGATAAACATTCAGTACTTC. It is translated as CARYPGTINIQYF.